This T cell receptor (beta chain) was sequenced during a study of control samples from healthy donors and cancer patients. The table came from immunoSEQ multiplex PCR; TCRdb's copy has only in-frame clones and leaves some out. The table has 190,000 or so clones, approximately 95% seen once. This CDR3 has 16 residues. Germline assignment: CDR1 SNHLY and CDR2 FYNNEI. V shed 7 bases and J shed 3 bases, with 20 bases lying between them. The gene calls are TRBV2 and TRBJ2-3; D is unclear. Sequencing input: blood. The sequence came from a man younger than 30 in good health. CDR3 coding DNA: TGTGCCAGCATTGTAGGTAGGGCTTTTCAAACAGATACGCAGTATTTT. Residues: CASIVGRAFQTDTQYF.